The 20 T cell receptor beta chains below come from one sample, sequenced in a study of OX40 agonist ivuxolimab in advanced cancers. Assay used: immunoSEQ multiplex PCR; TCRdb lists only in-frame clones, some missing. Of tens of thousands of clones listed, around nine tenths were seen once; the top ten hold roughly 0.8%. The source material was CD4+ or CD8+ T cells sorted from blood, sampled in a trial of the OX40 agonist ivuxolimab. All receptors come from an adult with an advanced solid tumor such as melanoma, head and neck, liver or kidney cancer.

The chain has TRBV5-6 and TRBJ2-5; TRBD2 matches 16 bases. Germline CDR1 and CDR2: SGHDT and YYEEEE. The length of the CDR3 is 18 residues. V was pared by 4 bases and J by 5 bases, with 11 bases of the junction left unmatched. The CDR3 loop is CASSRMGLAGGGLETQYF. The CDR3 DNA is TGTGCCAGCAGCAGGATGGGACTAGCGGGAGGGGGGCTGGAGACCCAGTACTTC.

The chain couples TRBV6-1 to TRBJ2-2; D call uncertain. From germline, CDR1 is MNHNS and CDR2 SASEGT. Trimming shortened V by 7 bases and J by 4 bases, and 13 bases separated the two germline ends. There are 14 residues in the CDR3. CDR3 loop: CASTGRSVTGELFF. CDR3 sequence (DNA): TGTGCCAGCACTGGACGTTCGGTCACCGGGGAGCTGTTTTTT.

The chain recombines TRBV29-1 with TRBJ2-3, with 11 bases aligning to TRBD2. CDR1 is SQVTM, CDR2 ANQGSEA, per germline. Trimming at V came to 3 bases and at J to 3 bases, leaving 2 bases not matched to a gene. The length of the CDR3 is 14 residues. The CDR3 sequence: CSVDGTSGTDTQYF. CDR3 coding DNA: TGCAGCGTTGACGGGACTAGCGGTACAGATACGCAGTATTTT.

V gene TRBV28 combines with J gene TRBJ1-2, with 12 bases fitting TRBD1. Trimming took 6 bases from V and 3 from J; bases not matched to a gene: 8. Germline CDR1 MDHEN, CDR2 SYDVKM. This CDR3 contains 16 residues. The CDR3 DNA reads as TGTGCCAGCAGGCCGGGACAGGGGGCGACGGACTATGGCTACACCTTC. Protein sequence: CASRPGQGATDYGYTF.

The chain joins TRBV10-3 to TRBJ2-7; D remains ambiguous. The CDR3 is made up of 14 amino acids. Looked up from germline, CDR1 is ENHRY and CDR2 is SYGVKD. V dropped 4 bases and J dropped 9 bases, with 19 bases sitting between them. CDR3 sequence (DNA): TGTGCCATCAGTGTAGGTGGAATGGCTGCTGGGCAGTACTTC. Translating gives CAISVGGMAAGQYF.

The chain employs TRBV7-2 and TRBJ2-7, with D possibly matching TRBD1 (6 bases). This CDR3 spans 16 amino acids. Trimming shortened V by 5 bases and J by 1 base, and 18 bases separated the two germline ends. Germline-derived CDR1 and CDR2 are SGHTA and FQGNSA. The CDR3 loop is CASSPRRGSSSYEQYF. The CDR3 DNA sequence: TGTGCCAGCAGCCCCCGCAGGGGATCATCTTCCTACGAGCAGTACTTC.

The chain carries TRBV19 and TRBJ1-2; D is unclear. Trimming took 6 bases from V and 6 from J, leaving 11 bases between them. This CDR3 is 12 amino acids long. Germline V gene sequence: CDR1 LNHDA, CDR2 SQIVND (reference sequence). The CDR3 coding sequence is TGTGCCAGTAGCAACAAACTTAATGGCTACACCTTC. Translating gives CASSNKLNGYTF. Full variable domain (missing parts from reference TRBV19 and TRBJ1-2): DGGITQSPKYLFRKEGQNVTLSCEQNLNHDAMYWYRQDPGQGLRLIYYSQIVNDFQKGDIAEGYSVSREKKESFPLTVTSAQKNPTAFYLCASSNKLNGYTFGSGTRLTVV.

The chain recombines TRBV19 with TRBJ2-2; D remains unclear. The CDR3 is 11 residues long. Deletions cut 8 bases from V and 5 bases from J, with 6 bases between. Germline loops: CDR1 LNHDA, CDR2 SQIVND (reference sequence). The CDR3 nucleotides read TGTGCCAGTGGTCGGACCGGGGAGCTGTTTTTT. Its protein is CASGRTGELFF.

CDR3 in amino acids: CASSLGGVAGGVETQYF. The CDR3 coding sequence is TGTGCCAGCAGCTTAGGGGGGGTTGCGGGAGGAGTGGAGACCCAGTACTTC. The chain couples TRBV7-6 to TRBJ2-5, with 8 bases that match TRBD2. CDR1 and CDR2 (germline): SGHVS, FNYEAQ. There are 17 residues in the CDR3. V gave up 1 base and J gave up 5 bases; unmatched junction bases: 12.

The table lists this clone with a few counts. The chain carries TRBV19 and TRBJ1-5, with D hard to call. There are 13 residues in the CDR3. V was clipped by 10 bases and J by 3 bases, with 13 bases between them. Germline CDR1 LNHDA, CDR2 SQIVND (reference sequence). CDR3 DNA sequence: TGTGCCATAAGAGGCGGTACCAATCAGCCCCAGCATTTT. This codes for CAIRGGTNQPQHF.

The chain combines TRBV11-2 with TRBJ2-7, with 15 bases identical to TRBD2. CDR1 SGHAT and CDR2 FQNNGV come from the germline V gene. The ends lost 3 bases at V and 7 bases at J; junction bases unmatched: 7. This CDR3 has 16 residues. CDR3 in amino acids: CASSLAPGLAGGEQYF. The CDR3, as DNA: TGTGCCAGCAGCTTGGCCCCGGGACTAGCGGGAGGAGAGCAGTACTTC. Based on the CDR3 plus reference TRBV11-2 and TRBJ2-7, the full variable domain is EAGVAQSPRYKIIEKRQSVAFWCNPISGHATLYWYQQILGQGPKLLIQFQNNGVVDDSQLPKDRFSAERLKGVDSTLKIQPAKLEDSAVYLCASSLAPGLAGGEQYFGPGTRLTVT.

This rearrangement joins TRBV29-1 to TRBJ2-3, with 15 bases matching TRBD2. J gave up 0 bases and V 3 bases, and 7 bases lay outside the gene matches. The germline CDR1 and CDR2 sequences are SQVTM and ANQGSEA. The CDR3 consists of 18 residues. Written as DNA, the CDR3 is TGCAGCGTTGACATGGGACTAGCGGGAGGAGGGAGCACAGATACGCAGTATTTT. This gives the protein CSVDMGLAGGGSTDTQYF.

In its sample, this clone was seen once. The chain recombines TRBV5-1 with TRBJ1-3; maybe TRBD1 (5 bases). CDR1 is SGHRS and CDR2 is YFSETQ in the germline V gene. V was cut by 3 bases and J by 1 base, with 14 bases left in between. The CDR3 sequence is 16 residues long. The CDR3 reads CASSSATQGSGNTIYF. In nucleotides, the CDR3 is TGCGCCAGCAGCTCCGCAACGCAGGGATCTGGAAACACCATATATTTT.

V is TRBV7-2 and J is TRBJ2-2; the D is unclear. The germline gives CDR1 SGHTA, CDR2 FQGNSA. The CDR3 contains 14 residues. The V gene lost 4 bases and the J gene lost 2 bases, with 8 bases spanning the gap. As DNA, the CDR3 is TGTGCCAGCAGCTCCCCGTTTAACACCGGGGAGCTGTTTTTT. Its protein product is CASSSPFNTGELFF.

V and J are TRBV30 and TRBJ2-1; TRBD2 matches at 7 bases. Trimming took 6 bases from V and 5 from J; bases not matched to a gene: 13. This CDR3 is built from 15 residues. Germline CDR1 GTSNPN, CDR2 SVGIG (reference sequence). DNA for the CDR3: TGTGCCTGTCCCCGATGGGGAGGGCCGGACAATGAGCAGTTCTTC. Translation gives CACPRWGGPDNEQFF.

The chain combines TRBV28 with TRBJ2-3; 9 bases match TRBD1. After removal of 5 bases from V and 1 base from J, the junction contained 4 bases not matched to a gene. The CDR3 sequence is 15 residues long. Germline CDR1 reads MDHEN; CDR2 reads SYDVKM. CDR3 DNA: TGTGCCAGCAGTGACAGGGGGGAGGGCACAGATACGCAGTATTTT. Translating it yields CASSDRGEGTDTQYF.

This clone was recorded only once. This chain links TRBV15 with TRBJ2-5; maybe TRBD2 (6 bases). Germline CDR1 LNHNV, CDR2 YYDKDF (reference sequence). V lost 0 bases and J lost 1, with 18 bases in between. CDR3 length: 18 residues. The CDR3 reads CATSRDRGGGTSQETQYF. The CDR3 bases are TGTGCCACCAGCAGAGATCGGGGAGGAGGTACCTCCCAAGAGACCCAGTACTTC. Together with reference TRBV15 and TRBJ2-5, the CDR3 gives the full variable domain: DAMVIQNPRYQVTQFGKPVTLSCSQTLNHNVMYWYQQKSSQAPKLLFHYYDKDFNNEADTPDNFQSRRPNTSFCFLDIRSPGLGDTAMYLCATSRDRGGGTSQETQYFGPGTRLLVL.

The rearrangement joins TRBV5-1 to TRBJ2-7; 9 bases line up with TRBD1. The germline V gene has CDR1 SGHRS and CDR2 YFSETQ. The CDR3 spans 15 residues. With 4 bases clipped from V and 1 base from J, the junction kept 6 bases outside the gene matches. CDR3 amino acids: CASSEPGTGSYEQYF. In DNA, the CDR3 is TGCGCCAGCAGCGAACCCGGGACAGGGTCCTACGAGCAGTACTTC.

This chain links TRBV18 with TRBJ2-7, with D possibly TRBD1 on 6 matching bases. V dropped 0 bases and J dropped 2 bases, with 11 bases sitting between them. The V gene's germline CDR1 is KGHSH and CDR2 LQKENI. The CDR3 sequence is 15 residues long. DNA of the CDR3: TGTGCCAGCTCACCACCCTTAGGGGGACCCTACGAGCAGTACTTC. Its translation is CASSPPLGGPYEQYF.

The chain has TRBV5-1 and TRBJ2-7; TRBD1 agrees at 11 bases. CDR1 is SGHRS, CDR2 YFSETQ, per germline. Unmatched junction bases numbered 5, after V lost 3 bases and J lost 6 bases. CDR3 length: 14 residues. This chain's CDR3 is CASSYRDRGTEQYF. CDR3 nucleotides: TGCGCCAGCAGCTACCGGGACAGGGGGACCGAGCAGTACTTC. Full variable domain (remainder filled in from reference TRBV5-1 and TRBJ2-7): KAGVTQTPRYLIKTRGQQVTLSCSPISGHRSVSWYQQTPGQGLQFLFEYFSETQRNKGNFPGRFSGRQFSNSRSEMNVSTLELGDSALYLCASSYRDRGTEQYFGPGTRLTVT.